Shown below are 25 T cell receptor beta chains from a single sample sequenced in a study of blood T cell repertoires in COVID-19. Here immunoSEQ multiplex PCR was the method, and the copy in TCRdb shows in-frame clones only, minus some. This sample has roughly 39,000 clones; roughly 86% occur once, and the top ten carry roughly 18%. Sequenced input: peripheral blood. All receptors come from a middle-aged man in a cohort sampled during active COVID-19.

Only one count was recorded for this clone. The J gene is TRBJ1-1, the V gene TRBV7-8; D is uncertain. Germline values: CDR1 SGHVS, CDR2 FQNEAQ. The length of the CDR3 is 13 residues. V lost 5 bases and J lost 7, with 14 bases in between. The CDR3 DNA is TGTGCCAGCAGCCTAGGGCCCGGGAGTGAAGCTTTCTTT. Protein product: CASSLGPGSEAFF.

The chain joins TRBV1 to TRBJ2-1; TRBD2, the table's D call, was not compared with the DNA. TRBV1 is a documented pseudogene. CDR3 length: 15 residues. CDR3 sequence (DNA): TGCACCAGCACTCCCGGACTAGCGGACTACAATGAGCAGTTCTTC. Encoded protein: CTSTPGLADYNEQFF.

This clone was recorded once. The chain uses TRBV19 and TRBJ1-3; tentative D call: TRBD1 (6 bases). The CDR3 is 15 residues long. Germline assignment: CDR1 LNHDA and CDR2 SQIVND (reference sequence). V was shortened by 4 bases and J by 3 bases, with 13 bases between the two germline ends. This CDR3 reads CASSNRGASGNTIYF. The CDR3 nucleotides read TGTGCCAGTAGTAACCGGGGGGCGAGTGGAAACACCATATATTTT. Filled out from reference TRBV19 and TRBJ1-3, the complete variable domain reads DGGITQSPKYLFRKEGQNVTLSCEQNLNHDAMYWYRQDPGQGLRLIYYSQIVNDFQKGDIAEGYSVSREKKESFPLTVTSAQKNPTAFYLCASSNRGASGNTIYFGEGSWLTVV.

DNA of the CDR3: TGTGCCAGCAGCTTGGGGGGGACCTACGAGCAGTACTTC. Encoded protein: CASSLGGTYEQYF. The rearrangement links TRBV7-9 to TRBJ2-7; 7 bases agree with TRBD2. Germline values: CDR1 SEHNR, CDR2 FQNEAQ (reference sequence). The J segment lost 2 bases and the V segment lost 3 bases, leaving 1 base of the junction unmatched. This CDR3 contains 13 residues.

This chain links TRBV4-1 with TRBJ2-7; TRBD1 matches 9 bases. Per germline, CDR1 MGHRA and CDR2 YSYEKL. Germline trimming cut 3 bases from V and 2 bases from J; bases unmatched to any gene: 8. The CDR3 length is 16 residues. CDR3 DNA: TGCGCCAGCAGCCATCCTCCGGGACAGGGTCCCTACGAGCAGTACTTC. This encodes CASSHPPGQGPYEQYF.

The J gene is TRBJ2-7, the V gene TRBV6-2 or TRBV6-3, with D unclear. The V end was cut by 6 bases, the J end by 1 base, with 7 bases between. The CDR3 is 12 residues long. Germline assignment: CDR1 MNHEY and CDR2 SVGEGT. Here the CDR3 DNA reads TGTGCCAGCAGCCCCCTTTCCTACGAGCAGTACTTC. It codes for CASSPLSYEQYF.

CDR3 in amino acids: CASSILGAVQETQYF. The CDR3 DNA is TGTGCCAGCAGCATCCTGGGGGCGGTCCAAGAGACCCAGTACTTC. The chain has TRBV3-1 (or the pseudogene TRBV3-2) and TRBJ2-5; D perhaps matches TRBD1 (6 bases). Trimming stripped 5 bases from V and 1 base from J, with 14 bases between. The CDR3 contains 15 residues. Germline loops: CDR1 LGHDT, CDR2 YNNKEL (reference sequence).

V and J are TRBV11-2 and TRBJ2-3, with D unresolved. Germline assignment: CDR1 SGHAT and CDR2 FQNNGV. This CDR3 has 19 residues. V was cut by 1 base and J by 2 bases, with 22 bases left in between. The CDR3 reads CASSLAGAVYLSYTDTQYF. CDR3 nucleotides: TGTGCCAGCAGCTTAGCCGGAGCCGTCTATCTATCATACACAGATACGCAGTATTTT.

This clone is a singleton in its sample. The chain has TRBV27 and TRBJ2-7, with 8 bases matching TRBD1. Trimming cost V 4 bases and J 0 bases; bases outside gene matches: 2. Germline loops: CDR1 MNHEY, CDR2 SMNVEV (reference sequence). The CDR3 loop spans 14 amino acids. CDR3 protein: CASSSDRASYEQYF. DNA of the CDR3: TGTGCCAGCAGTTCGGACAGGGCCTCCTACGAGCAGTACTTC.

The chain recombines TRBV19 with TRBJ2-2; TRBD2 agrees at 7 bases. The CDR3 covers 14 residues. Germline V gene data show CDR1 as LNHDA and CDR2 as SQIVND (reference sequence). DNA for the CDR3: TGTGCTGGGGGGGAGGGAGCGAACACCGGGGAGCTGTTTTTT. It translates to CAGGEGANTGELFF.

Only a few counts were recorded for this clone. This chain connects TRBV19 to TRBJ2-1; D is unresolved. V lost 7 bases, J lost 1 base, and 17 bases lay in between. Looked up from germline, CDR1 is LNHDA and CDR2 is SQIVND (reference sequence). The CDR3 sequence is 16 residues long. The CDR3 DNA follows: TGTGCCAGTACCAAGGCGAAGTCTAGATCCTACAATGAGCAGTTCTTC. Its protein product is CASTKAKSRSYNEQFF.

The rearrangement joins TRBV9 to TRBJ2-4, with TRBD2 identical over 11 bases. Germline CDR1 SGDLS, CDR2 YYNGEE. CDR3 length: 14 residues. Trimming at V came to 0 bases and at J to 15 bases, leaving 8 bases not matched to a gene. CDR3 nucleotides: TGTGCCAGCAGCGTAGTGGCTAGCGGGGGGACTCGGTACTTC. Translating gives CASSVVASGGTRYF.

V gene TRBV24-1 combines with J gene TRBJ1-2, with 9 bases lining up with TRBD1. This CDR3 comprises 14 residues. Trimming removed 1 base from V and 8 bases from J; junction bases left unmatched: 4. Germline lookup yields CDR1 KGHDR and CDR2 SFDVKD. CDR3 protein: CATSDFDRGGGYTF. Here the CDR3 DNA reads TGTGCCACCAGTGATTTCGACAGGGGGGGCGGCTACACCTTC.

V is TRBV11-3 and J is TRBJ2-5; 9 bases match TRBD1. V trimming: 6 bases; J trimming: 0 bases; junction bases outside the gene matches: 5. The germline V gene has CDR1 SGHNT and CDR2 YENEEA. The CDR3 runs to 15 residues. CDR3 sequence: CASRKWDRDQETQYF. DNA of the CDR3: TGTGCCAGCAGGAAGTGGGACAGGGACCAAGAGACCCAGTACTTC. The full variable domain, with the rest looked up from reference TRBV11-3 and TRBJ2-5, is EAGVVQSPRYKIIEKKQPVAFWCNPISGHNTLYWYLQNLGQGPELLIRYENEEAVDDSQLPKDRFSAERLKGVDSTLKIQPAELGDSAVYLCASRKWDRDQETQYFGPGTRLLVL.

CDR3 in DNA: TGTGCCAGCAGCCCACTCCCCCCGGACAGGCACTATGGCTACACCTTC. It translates to CASSPLPPDRHYGYTF. V and J are TRBV11-2 and TRBJ1-2; 7 bases fit TRBD1. Germline CDR1 reads SGHAT; CDR2 reads FQNNGV. The ends lost 5 bases at V and 3 bases at J; junction bases unmatched: 12. CDR3 length: 16 amino acids. Full variable domain (missing parts from reference TRBV11-2 and TRBJ1-2): EAGVAQSPRYKIIEKRQSVAFWCNPISGHATLYWYQQILGQGPKLLIQFQNNGVVDDSQLPKDRFSAERLKGVDSTLKIQPAKLEDSAVYLCASSPLPPDRHYGYTFGSGTRLTVV.

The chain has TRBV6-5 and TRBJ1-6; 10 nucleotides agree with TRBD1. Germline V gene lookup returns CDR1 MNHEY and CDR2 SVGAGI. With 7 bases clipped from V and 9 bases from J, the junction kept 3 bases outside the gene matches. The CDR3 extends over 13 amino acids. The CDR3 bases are TGTGCCAGCACCGACAGGGGGCTTTCACCCCTCCACTTT. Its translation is CASTDRGLSPLHF.

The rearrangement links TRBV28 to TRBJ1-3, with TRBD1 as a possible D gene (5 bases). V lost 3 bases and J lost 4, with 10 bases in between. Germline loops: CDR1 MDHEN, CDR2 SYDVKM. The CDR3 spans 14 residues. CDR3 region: CASSFDTGGNTIYF. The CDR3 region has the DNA TGTGCCAGCAGTTTCGACACAGGCGGAAACACCATATATTTT. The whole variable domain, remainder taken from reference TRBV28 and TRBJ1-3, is DVKVTQSSRYLVKRTGEKVFLECVQDMDHENMFWYRQDPGLGLRLIYFSYDVKMKEKGDIPEGYSVSREKKERFSLILESASTNQTSMYLCASSFDTGGNTIYFGEGSWLTVV.

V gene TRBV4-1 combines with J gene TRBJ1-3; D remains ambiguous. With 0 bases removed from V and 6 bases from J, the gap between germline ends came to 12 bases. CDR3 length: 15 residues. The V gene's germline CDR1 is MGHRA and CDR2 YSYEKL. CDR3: CASSQEREVENTIYF. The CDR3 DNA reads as TGCGCCAGCAGCCAAGAAAGGGAGGTTGAAAACACCATATATTTT.

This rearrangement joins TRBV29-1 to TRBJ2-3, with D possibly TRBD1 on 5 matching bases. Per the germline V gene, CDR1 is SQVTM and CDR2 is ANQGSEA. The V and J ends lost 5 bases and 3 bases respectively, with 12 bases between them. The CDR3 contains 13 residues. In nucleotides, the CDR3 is TGCAGCGTTTTGACAGCTTTTACAGATACGCAGTATTTT. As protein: CSVLTAFTDTQYF.

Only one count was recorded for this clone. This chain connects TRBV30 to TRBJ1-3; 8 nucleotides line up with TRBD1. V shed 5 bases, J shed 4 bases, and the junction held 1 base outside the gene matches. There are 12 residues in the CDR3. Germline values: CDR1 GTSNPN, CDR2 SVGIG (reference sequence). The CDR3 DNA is TGTGCCTGGGGGACAGGAGGAAACACCATATATTTT. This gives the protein CAWGTGGNTIYF.

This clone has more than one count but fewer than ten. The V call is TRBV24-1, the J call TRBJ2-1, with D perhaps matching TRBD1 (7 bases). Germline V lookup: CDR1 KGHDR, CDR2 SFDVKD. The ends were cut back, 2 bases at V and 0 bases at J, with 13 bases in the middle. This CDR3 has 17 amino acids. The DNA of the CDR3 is TGTGCCACCAGTGATTCGCGGGACAGAAGCTCCTACAATGAGCAGTTCTTC. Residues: CATSDSRDRSSYNEQFF.

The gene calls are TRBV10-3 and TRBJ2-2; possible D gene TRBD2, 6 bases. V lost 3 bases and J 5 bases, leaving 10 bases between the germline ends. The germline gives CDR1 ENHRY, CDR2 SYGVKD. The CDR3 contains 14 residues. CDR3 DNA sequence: TGTGCCATCAGTGAAGGGACTCAGACCGGGGAGCTGTTTTTT. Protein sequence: CAISEGTQTGELFF.

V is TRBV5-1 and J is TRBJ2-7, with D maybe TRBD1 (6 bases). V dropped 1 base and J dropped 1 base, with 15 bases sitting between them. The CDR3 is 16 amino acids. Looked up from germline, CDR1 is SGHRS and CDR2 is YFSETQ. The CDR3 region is CASSLLGQPYSYEQYF. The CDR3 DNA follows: TGCGCCAGCAGCTTGCTTGGACAGCCTTATTCCTACGAGCAGTACTTC.

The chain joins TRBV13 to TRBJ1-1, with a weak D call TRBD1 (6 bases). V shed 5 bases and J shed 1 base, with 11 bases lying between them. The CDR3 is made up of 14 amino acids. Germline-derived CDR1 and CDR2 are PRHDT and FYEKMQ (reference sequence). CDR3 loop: CASSPMGANTEAFF. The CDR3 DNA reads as TGTGCCAGCAGCCCAATGGGGGCGAACACTGAAGCTTTCTTT.

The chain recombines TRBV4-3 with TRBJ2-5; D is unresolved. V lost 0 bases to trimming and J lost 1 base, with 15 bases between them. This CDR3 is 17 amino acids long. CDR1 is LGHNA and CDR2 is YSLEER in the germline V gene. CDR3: CASSQDISRRAQETQYF. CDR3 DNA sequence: TGCGCCAGCAGCCAAGATATCAGTCGGAGAGCCCAAGAGACCCAGTACTTC.